A selection of T cell receptor beta chains follows, all from one sample in a study of Graves' ophthalmopathy and Graves' hyperthyroidism. TCRdb reprocessed the multiplex PCR reads via MiXCR and lists one record per CDR3 protein. Counted here are a few hundred thousand distinct CDR3 sequences, about a sixth occurring once; the ten biggest clones make up 2.4%. The specimen sequenced was peripheral blood. These receptors originate from an adult woman with stable Graves' hyperthyroidism. Each CDR3 is given with its conserved first and last residue. A D gene is named only where the DNA matches it firmly. The size of a clone is reported for some rows only, either as once, few or many, or as a class for expanded clones.

CDR3nt	CDR3aa	abundance	d_gene	v_gene	j_gene
TGTGCCAGTCGGCCCGGGGGTGGCAACACTGAAGCTTTCTTT	CASRPGGGNTEAFF	-	-	TRBV7-2	TRBJ1-1
TGTGCCAGCAGTTTGATAGCGGGAGGCCGGGAGCTGTTTTTT	CASSLIAGGRELFF	many	TRBD2	TRBV28	TRBJ2-2
TGTGCCAGCAGTTTAGCCGGGACAGGGCGCTACGAGCAGTACTTC	CASSLAGTGRYEQYF	many	TRBD1	TRBV28	TRBJ2-7
TGTGCCTGGAGTGTAAGATCCCATCAGCCCCAGCATTTT	CAWSVRSHQPQHF	many	-	TRBV30	TRBJ1-5
TGTGCCAGCAGTTACCAGAGTGGGGAAGCTTTCTTT	CASSYQSGEAFF	-	-	TRBV6-2/TRBV6-3	TRBJ1-1
TGTGCCAGCAGCGCACAAGGCCAGCGGGCCGGGGCTTACGAGCAGTACTTC	CASSAQGQRAGAYEQYF	many	-	TRBV7-2	TRBJ2-7
TGTGCCAGCAGGGAAAACAGGGGCTGGGCCGGGGAGCTGTTTTTT	CASRENRGWAGELFF	many	TRBD1	TRBV6-1	TRBJ2-2
TGCGCCAGCAGCCCAGGGACAGGGTGGACTAACTATGGCTACACCTTC	CASSPGTGWTNYGYTF	many	TRBD1	TRBV5-1	TRBJ1-2
TGTGCCAGCAGTCTAACAGGGGGCCGGAACACCGGGGAGCTGTTTTTT	CASSLTGGRNTGELFF	many	TRBD1	TRBV6-5	TRBJ2-2
TGTGCCAGTCAAACCGGGACCATAGACATTAAGTACTTC	CASQTGTIDIKYF	few	-	TRBV5-6	TRBJ2-4
TGTGCCAGCACGATCGACAGGGCTCGTCTCTACGAGCAGTACTTC	CASTIDRARLYEQYF	many	TRBD1	TRBV28	TRBJ2-7
TGCGCCAGCAGCCAAGATCCGGGGATGAGAACTGAAGCTTTCTTT	CASSQDPGMRTEAFF	few	-	TRBV4-1	TRBJ1-1
TGCAGCGTTGGGGCAGGGAACTACGAGCAGTACTTC	CSVGAGNYEQYF	many	-	TRBV29-1	TRBJ2-7
TGTGCCAGCAGCTTAACTAGCGGGAGGCCCAATGAGCAGTTCTTC	CASSLTSGRPNEQFF	few	TRBD2	TRBV7-3	TRBJ2-1
TGTGCCAGCAGCTTAGGACTTGGGACTGGGCAGGGTCCGAATGATGGCTACACCTTC	CASSLGLGTGQGPNDGYTF	many	-	TRBV11-2	TRBJ1-2
TGTGCCAGCAGTTTTGGCTTCCAAGAGACCCAGTACTTC	CASSFGFQETQYF	many	-	TRBV28	TRBJ2-5